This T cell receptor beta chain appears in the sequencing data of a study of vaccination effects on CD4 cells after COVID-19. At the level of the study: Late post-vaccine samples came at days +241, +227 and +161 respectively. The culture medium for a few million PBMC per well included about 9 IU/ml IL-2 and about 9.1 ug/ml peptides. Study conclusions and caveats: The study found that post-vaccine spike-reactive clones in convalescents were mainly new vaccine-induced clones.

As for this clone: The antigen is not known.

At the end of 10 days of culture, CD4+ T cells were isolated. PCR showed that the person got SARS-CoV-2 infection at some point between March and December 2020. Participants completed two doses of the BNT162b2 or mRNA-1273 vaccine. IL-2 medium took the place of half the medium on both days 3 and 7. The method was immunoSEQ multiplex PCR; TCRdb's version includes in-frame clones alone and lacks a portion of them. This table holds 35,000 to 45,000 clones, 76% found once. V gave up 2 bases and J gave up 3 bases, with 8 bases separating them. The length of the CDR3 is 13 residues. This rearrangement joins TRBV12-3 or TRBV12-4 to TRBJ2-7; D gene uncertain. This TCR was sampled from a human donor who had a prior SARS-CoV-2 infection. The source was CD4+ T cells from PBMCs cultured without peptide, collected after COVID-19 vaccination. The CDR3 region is CASSLSPLYEQYF. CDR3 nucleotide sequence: TGTGCCAGCAGTTTATCCCCCCTCTACGAGCAGTACTTC.